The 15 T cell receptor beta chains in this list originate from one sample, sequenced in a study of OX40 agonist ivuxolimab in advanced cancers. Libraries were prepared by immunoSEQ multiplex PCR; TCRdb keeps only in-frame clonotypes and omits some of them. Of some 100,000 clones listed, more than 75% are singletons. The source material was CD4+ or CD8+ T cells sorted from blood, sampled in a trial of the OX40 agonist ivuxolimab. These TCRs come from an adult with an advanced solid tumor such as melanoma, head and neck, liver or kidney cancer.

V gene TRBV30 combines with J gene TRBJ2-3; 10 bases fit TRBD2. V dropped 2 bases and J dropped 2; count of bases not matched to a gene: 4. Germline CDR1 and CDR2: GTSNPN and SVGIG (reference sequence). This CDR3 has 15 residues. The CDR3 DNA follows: TGTGCCTGGAGTTCGGGACTAGCGACCACAGATACGCAGTATTTT. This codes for CAWSSGLATTDTQYF.

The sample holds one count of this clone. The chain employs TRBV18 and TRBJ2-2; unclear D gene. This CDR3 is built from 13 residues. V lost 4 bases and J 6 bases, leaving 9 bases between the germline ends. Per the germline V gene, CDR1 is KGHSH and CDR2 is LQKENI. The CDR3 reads CASSRRTAGELFF. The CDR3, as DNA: TGTGCCAGCTCACGCCGAACGGCCGGGGAGCTGTTTTTT.

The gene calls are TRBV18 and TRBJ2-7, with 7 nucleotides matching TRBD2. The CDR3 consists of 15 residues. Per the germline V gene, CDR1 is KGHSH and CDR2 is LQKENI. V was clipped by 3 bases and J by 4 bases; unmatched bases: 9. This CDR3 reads CASSPGGSLSYEQYF. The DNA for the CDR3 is TGTGCCAGCTCACCGGGGGGGTCCCTCTCGTACGAGCAGTACTTC.

In DNA form, the CDR3 reads TGTGCCAGCAGCGCGTCGCGGGGCACAGATACGCAGTATTTT. Translating it yields CASSASRGTDTQYF. The chain is built from TRBV11-3 and TRBJ2-3, with D tentatively TRBD2 (5 bases). This CDR3 is 14 amino acids long. Germline CDR1 reads SGHNT; CDR2 reads YENEEA. V was shortened by 5 bases and J by 1 base, with 10 bases between the two germline ends.

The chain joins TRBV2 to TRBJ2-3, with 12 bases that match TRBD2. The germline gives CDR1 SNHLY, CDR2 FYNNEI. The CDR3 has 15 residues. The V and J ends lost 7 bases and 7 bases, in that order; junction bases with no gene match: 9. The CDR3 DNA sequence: TGTGCCAGCACCCAAGAGACTAGCGGGAGTCATACGCAGTATTTT. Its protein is CASTQETSGSHTQYF. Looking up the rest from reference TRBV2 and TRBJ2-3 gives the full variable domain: EPEVTQTPSHQVTQMGQEVILRCVPISNHLYFYWYRQILGQKVEFLVSFYNNEISEKSEIFDDQFSVERPDGSNFTLKIRSTKLEDSAMYFCASTQETSGSHTQYFGPGTRLTVL.

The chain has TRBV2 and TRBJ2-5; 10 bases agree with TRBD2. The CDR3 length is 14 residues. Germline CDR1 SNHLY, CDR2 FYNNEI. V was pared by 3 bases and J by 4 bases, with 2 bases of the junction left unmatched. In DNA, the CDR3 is TGTGCCAGCAGTGACGGACTAGCGGTAGAGACCCAGTACTTC. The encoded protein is CASSDGLAVETQYF. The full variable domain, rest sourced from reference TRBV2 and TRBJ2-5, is EPEVTQTPSHQVTQMGQEVILRCVPISNHLYFYWYRQILGQKVEFLVSFYNNEISEKSEIFDDQFSVERPDGSNFTLKIRSTKLEDSAMYFCASSDGLAVETQYFGPGTRLLVL.

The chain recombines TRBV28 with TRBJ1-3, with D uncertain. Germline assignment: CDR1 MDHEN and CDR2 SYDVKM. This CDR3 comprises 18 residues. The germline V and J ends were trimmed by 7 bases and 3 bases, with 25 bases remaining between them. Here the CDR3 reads CASTQPGVRFDLGNTIYF. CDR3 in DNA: TGTGCCAGCACCCAACCCGGGGTACGATTCGACCTTGGAAACACCATATATTTT.

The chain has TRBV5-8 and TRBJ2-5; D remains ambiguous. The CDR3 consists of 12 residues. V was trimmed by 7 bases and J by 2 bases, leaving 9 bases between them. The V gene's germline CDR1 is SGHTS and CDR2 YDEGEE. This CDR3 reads CASSWFQETQYF. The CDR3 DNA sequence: TGTGCCAGCTCGTGGTTTCAAGAGACCCAGTACTTC.

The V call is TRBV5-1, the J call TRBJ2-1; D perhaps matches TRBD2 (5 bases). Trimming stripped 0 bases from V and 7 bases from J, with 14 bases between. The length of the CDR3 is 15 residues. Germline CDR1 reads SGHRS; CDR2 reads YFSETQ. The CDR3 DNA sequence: TGCGCCAGCAGCTTGGAGTCGGGAAGTCGGAATGAGCAGTTCTTC. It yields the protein CASSLESGSRNEQFF.

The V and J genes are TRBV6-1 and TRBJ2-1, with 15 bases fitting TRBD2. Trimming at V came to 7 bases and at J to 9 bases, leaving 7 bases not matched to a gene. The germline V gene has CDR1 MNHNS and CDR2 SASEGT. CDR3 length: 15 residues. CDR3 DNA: TGTGCCAGCACCCCGGGACTAGCGGGAGGTATTGAGCAGTTCTTC. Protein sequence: CASTPGLAGGIEQFF.

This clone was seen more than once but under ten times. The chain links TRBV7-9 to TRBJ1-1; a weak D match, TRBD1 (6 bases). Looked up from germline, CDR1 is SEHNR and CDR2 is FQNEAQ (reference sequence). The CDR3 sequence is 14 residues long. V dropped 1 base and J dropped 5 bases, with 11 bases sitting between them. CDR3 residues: CASSLGAGETEAFF. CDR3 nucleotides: TGTGCCAGCAGCTTAGGCGCAGGGGAAACTGAAGCTTTCTTT.

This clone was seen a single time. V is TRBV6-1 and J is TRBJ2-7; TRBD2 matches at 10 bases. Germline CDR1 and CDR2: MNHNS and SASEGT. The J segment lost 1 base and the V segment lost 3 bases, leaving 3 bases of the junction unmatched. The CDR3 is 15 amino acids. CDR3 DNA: TGTGCCAGCAGTGAGGTACTAGCGGGGTCCTACGAGCAGTACTTC. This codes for CASSEVLAGSYEQYF.

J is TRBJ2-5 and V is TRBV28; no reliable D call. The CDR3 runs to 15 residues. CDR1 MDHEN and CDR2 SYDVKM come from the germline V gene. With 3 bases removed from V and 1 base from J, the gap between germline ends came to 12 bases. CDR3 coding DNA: TGTGCCAGCAGTTTTCCAGGACGGACCCAAGAGACCCAGTACTTC. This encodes CASSFPGRTQETQYF.

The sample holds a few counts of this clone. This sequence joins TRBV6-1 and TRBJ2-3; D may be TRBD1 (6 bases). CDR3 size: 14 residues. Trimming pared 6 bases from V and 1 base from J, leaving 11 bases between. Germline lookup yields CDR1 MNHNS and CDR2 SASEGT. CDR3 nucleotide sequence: TGTGCCAGCAGGGACAGTGGGGGCACAGATACGCAGTATTTT. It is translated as CASRDSGGTDTQYF.

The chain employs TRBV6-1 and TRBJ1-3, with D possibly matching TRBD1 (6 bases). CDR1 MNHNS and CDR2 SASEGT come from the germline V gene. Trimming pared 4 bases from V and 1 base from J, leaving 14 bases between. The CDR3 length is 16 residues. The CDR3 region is CASSVFRGGSGNTIYF. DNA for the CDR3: TGTGCCAGCAGTGTATTCAGGGGAGGATCTGGAAACACCATATATTTT.